This TCR beta chain was captured in a study of CD8 T cells in Susac syndrome. V lost 0 bases to trimming and J lost 7 bases; unmatched junction nucleotides: 8. The CDR3 consists of 16 residues. Germline values: CDR1 LGHNA, CDR2 YNFKEQ. Sequencing of TCR beta was performed on blood CD8+ and CD4+ T cells. The CD8+ and CD4+ T cells were negatively isolated, with the TEMRA cells enriched by FACS. Random hexamers were used to reverse transcribe roughly 0.5 to 1 ug of RNA. Amplification of TCR beta CDR3 spanned 54 Vbeta and 13 Jbeta via immunoSEQ multiplex PCR. A single record per CDR3 protein comes from TCRdb applying MiXCR to the immunoSEQ multiplex PCR reads. The table records 40,000 to 55,000 distinct CDR3 sequences, 90% to 95% of them present only once.

The TCR comes from a human donor with multiple sclerosis. The sequenced sample was CD8+ T cells from PBMCs. The chain has TRBV4-2 and TRBJ2-3; 9 bases agree with TRBD2. The chain's CDR3 is CASSQEGGGGQNTQYF. The CDR3 coding sequence is TGTGCCAGCAGCCAAGAAGGCGGGGGGGGGCAAAATACGCAGTATTTT.